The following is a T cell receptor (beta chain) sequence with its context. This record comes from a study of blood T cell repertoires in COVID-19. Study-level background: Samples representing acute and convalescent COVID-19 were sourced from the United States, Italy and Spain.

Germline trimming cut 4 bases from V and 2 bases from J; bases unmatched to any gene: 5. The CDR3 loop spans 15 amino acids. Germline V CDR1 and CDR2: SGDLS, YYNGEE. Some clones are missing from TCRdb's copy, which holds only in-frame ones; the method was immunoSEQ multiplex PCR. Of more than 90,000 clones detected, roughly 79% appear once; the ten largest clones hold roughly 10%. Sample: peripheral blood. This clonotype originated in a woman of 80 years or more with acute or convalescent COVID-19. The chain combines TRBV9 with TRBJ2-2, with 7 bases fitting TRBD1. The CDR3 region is CASSYRTGNTGELFF. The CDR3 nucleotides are TGTGCCAGCAGCTACCGGACAGGCAACACCGGGGAGCTGTTTTTT. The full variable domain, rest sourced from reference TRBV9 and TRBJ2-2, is DSGVTQTPKHLITATGQRVTLRCSPRSGDLSVYWYQQSLDQGLQFLIQYYNGEERAKGNILERFSAQQFPDLHSELNLSSLELGDSALYFCASSYRTGNTGELFFGEGSRLTVL.